Shown below are 24 T cell receptor beta chains from a single sample sequenced in a study of cytomegalovirus exposure and HLA in healthy donors. PCR was performed using 60 Vbeta and 13 Jbeta primers. Produced via immunoSEQ multiplex PCR; TCRdb's table is partial and in-frame only. In the table there are about 150,000 clones, around 79% of which are singletons. The sample taken for sequencing was PBMCs. Receptors originate from a woman in her thirties or forties in good health and CMV-seronegative.

The chain recombines TRBV18 with TRBJ1-2; 10 nucleotides align to TRBD1. V lost 4 bases and J lost 4; bases outside the gene matches: 6. The germline gives CDR1 KGHSH, CDR2 LQKENI. The CDR3 length is 15 residues. In DNA, the CDR3 is TGTGCCAGCTCACAACCGGGACAGGGGACCTATGGCTACACCTTC. Protein: CASSQPGQGTYGYTF.

The chain employs TRBV14 and TRBJ2-5, with 7 bases fitting TRBD2. CDR1 is SGHDN and CDR2 is FVKESK in the germline V gene. This CDR3 comprises 15 residues. Germline trimming cut 6 bases from V and 5 bases from J; bases unmatched to any gene: 12. CDR3: CASSPKRDPKETQYF. DNA of the CDR3: TGTGCCAGCAGTCCCAAGCGGGACCCGAAGGAGACCCAGTACTTC.

The chain is built from TRBV7-2 and TRBJ2-6, with D uncertain. CDR3 length: 15 residues. Germline V gene lookup returns CDR1 SGHTA and CDR2 FQGNSA. The V end lost 5 bases, the J end lost 2 bases, and 10 bases lay between the germline ends. This chain's CDR3 is CASSLSTPGANVLTF. The CDR3 nucleotides read TGTGCCAGCAGCCTCAGTACCCCTGGGGCCAACGTCCTGACTTTC.

This clone turned up a few times. CDR3 region: CASSYRDRRDQSNYGYTF. The CDR3 region has the DNA TGTGCCAGCAGTTATCGAGATAGGAGGGATCAGTCTAACTATGGCTACACCTTC. The V gene is TRBV6-9, the J gene TRBJ1-2; D unclear. The CDR3 is 18 amino acids. Germline CDR1 is MNHGY and CDR2 is SVAAGI. Trimming stripped 2 bases from V and 0 bases from J, with 19 bases between.

The rearrangement uses TRBV5-1 and TRBJ2-1; 9 bases agree with TRBD2. The CDR3 has 15 residues. CDR1 and CDR2 (germline): SGHRS, YFSETQ. The ends lost 5 bases at V and 4 bases at J; junction bases unmatched: 7. CDR3 bases: TGCGCCAGCAGTCGCACTAGCGGGCTATACAATGAGCAGTTCTTC. It translates to CASSRTSGLYNEQFF.

This chain joins TRBV12-2 and TRBJ2-6; the table's D gene call, TRBD1, was not cross checked with the DNA. TRBV12-2 is reported as a pseudogene. This CDR3 spans 19 amino acids. The CDR3 sequence is CASPWRASGTDSGANVLTF. The CDR3 nucleotides read TGTGCAAGTCCGTGGCGGGCATCCGGGACAGATTCTGGGGCCAACGTCCTGACTTTC.

The rearrangement links TRBV6-6 to TRBJ1-5; TRBD1 matches 8 bases. CDR1 MNHNY and CDR2 SVGAGI come from the germline V gene (reference sequence). The CDR3 runs 14 residues. After removal of 7 bases from V and 4 bases from J, the junction contained 6 bases not matched to a gene. CDR3 residues: CASKGQVGNQPQHF. The DNA for the CDR3 is TGTGCCAGCAAGGGACAGGTTGGAAATCAGCCCCAGCATTTT.

The rearrangement joins TRBV5-6 to TRBJ1-1; D might be TRBD1 (6 bases). The CDR3 is 11 amino acids. V was cut by 4 bases and J by 8 bases, with 9 bases left in between. The germline gives CDR1 SGHDT, CDR2 YYEEEE. The CDR3 reads CASSQGNEAFF. Here the CDR3 DNA reads TGTGCCAGCAGCCAGGGGAACGAAGCTTTCTTT.

The V call is TRBV6-1, the J call TRBJ1-2; 9 nucleotides match TRBD1. Germline-derived CDR1 and CDR2 are MNHNS and SASEGT. CDR3 size: 18 residues. The V segment lost 4 bases and the J segment 0 bases; nucleotides outside the gene matches: 12. Here the CDR3 DNA reads TGTGCCAGCAGTGGATTTGTCCGACAGGGGGGAGCTAACTATGGCTACACCTTC. This codes for CASSGFVRQGGANYGYTF.

The chain recombines TRBV6-1 with TRBJ2-5; D remains unclear. Germline V gene data show CDR1 as MNHNS and CDR2 as SASEGT. The V gene lost 7 bases and the J gene lost 4 bases, with 10 bases spanning the gap. CDR3 length: 12 amino acids. As DNA, the CDR3 is TGTGCCAGCATCCTCAGTCGAGAGACCCAGTACTTC. This sequence encodes CASILSRETQYF.

The chain joins TRBV7-6 to TRBJ2-3; 11 positions agree with TRBD2. V was clipped by 5 bases and J by 6 bases; unmatched bases: 7. The CDR3 is 15 residues long. The germline gives CDR1 SGHVS, CDR2 FNYEAQ. CDR3 residues: CASSPVAGGYDTQYF. The CDR3 DNA is TGTGCCAGCAGCCCAGTAGCGGGGGGGTACGATACGCAGTATTTT.

The V and J genes are TRBV6-6 and TRBJ2-3; weak D call: TRBD2 (7 bases). The CDR3 totals 14 residues. Germline CDR1 MNHNY, CDR2 SVGAGI (reference sequence). V was pared by 8 bases and J by 4 bases, with 16 bases between. CDR3 protein: CASLERGGPDTQYF. CDR3 bases: TGTGCCAGCCTCGAAAGGGGGGGCCCAGATACGCAGTATTTT.

The chain carries TRBV30 and TRBJ1-5; D might be TRBD1 (5 bases). The CDR3 loop spans 15 amino acids. V lost 0 bases and J 7 bases, leaving 16 bases between the germline ends. CDR1 is GTSNPN, CDR2 SVGIG, per germline (reference sequence). The CDR3 loop reads CAWSVVGQGQQPQHF. CDR3 nucleotides: TGTGCCTGGAGTGTAGTTGGACAAGGCCAACAGCCCCAGCATTTT.

The chain combines TRBV19 with TRBJ1-5, with a possible D match to TRBD1 (6 bases). Looked up from germline, CDR1 is LNHDA and CDR2 is SQIVND (reference sequence). V was shortened by 3 bases and J by 9 bases, with 15 bases between the two germline ends. CDR3 length equals 14 residues. The CDR3 DNA is TGTGCCAGTAGTATTATAGGTCGGGGGGCGCCCCAGCATTTT. This encodes CASSIIGRGAPQHF.

The chain employs TRBV11-2 and TRBJ2-7; TRBD2 is a possible D gene (6 bases). The germline V gene has CDR1 SGHAT and CDR2 FQNNGV. CDR3 length equals 15 residues. V was pared by 7 bases and J by 3 bases, with 19 bases between. The CDR3 DNA follows: TGTGCCAGCAACACTCCCCGGAGGGTACACTACGAGCAGTACTTC. Amino acid sequence: CASNTPRRVHYEQYF.

Only one count was recorded for this clone. The gene calls are TRBV15 and TRBJ1-3, with D uncertain. Per germline, CDR1 LNHNV and CDR2 YYDKDF (reference sequence). Trimming stripped 9 bases from V and 3 bases from J, with 12 bases between. This CDR3 region has 13 residues. CDR3 bases: TGTGCCACGACTCTCAGCCTTGGAAACACCATATATTTT. It codes for CATTLSLGNTIYF.

This clone was picked up a small number of times. The rearrangement uses TRBV4-1 and TRBJ2-1; TRBD1 matches 7 bases. The length of the CDR3 is 21 residues. The J segment lost 4 bases and the V segment lost 4 bases, leaving 25 bases of the junction unmatched. The V gene's germline CDR1 is MGHRA and CDR2 YSYEKL. The CDR3 region has the DNA TGCGCCAGCAGCCGAGAACGGGTTACAGGGGTTAGCGAGGTTTGGTACAATGAGCAGTTCTTC. Encoded protein: CASSRERVTGVSEVWYNEQFF.

The chain links TRBV7-9 to TRBJ2-6, with 7 bases matching TRBD2. Per the germline V gene, CDR1 is SEHNR and CDR2 is FQNEAQ (reference sequence). The CDR3 covers 16 residues. V was clipped by 0 bases and J by 4 bases; unmatched bases: 3. The CDR3 region is CASSLASGVGANVLTF. The CDR3 DNA reads TGTGCCAGCAGCTTAGCAAGCGGGGTAGGGGCCAACGTCCTGACTTTC.

The chain carries TRBV2 and TRBJ1-1; the match to TRBD1 covers 7 bases. Germline V gene data show CDR1 as SNHLY and CDR2 as FYNNEI. With V trimmed by 5 bases and J by 3 bases, 6 bases remained unmatched. The CDR3 is 14 residues long. The CDR3 region has the DNA TGTGCCAGCAGTTCGACCAGGGGGGACACTGAAGCTTTCTTT. It specifies CASSSTRGDTEAFF.

The chain uses TRBV30 and TRBJ2-3; tentative D call: TRBD2 (5 bases). The CDR3 covers 12 residues. Trimming removed 5 bases at V and 3 bases at J, with 9 bases between. Germline values: CDR1 GTSNPN, CDR2 SVGIG (reference sequence). The CDR3 nucleotides read TGTGCCTGGCGACTAACTACAGATACGCAGTATTTT. Its translation is CAWRLTTDTQYF.

V and J are TRBV28 and TRBJ1-3; 7 positions match TRBD1. Losses at the gene ends were 2 bases for V and 5 bases for J; bases not matched to a gene: 6. The germline CDR1 and CDR2 sequences are MDHEN and SYDVKM. The CDR3 is 15 residues long. CDR3 nucleotides: TGTGCCAGCAGTTTACAAGACAGGGTGAGAAACACCATATATTTT. Encoded protein: CASSLQDRVRNTIYF. Using reference TRBV28 and TRBJ1-3 for the parts outside the CDR3, the full variable domain is DVKVTQSSRYLVKRTGEKVFLECVQDMDHENMFWYRQDPGLGLRLIYFSYDVKMKEKGDIPEGYSVSREKKERFSLILESASTNQTSMYLCASSLQDRVRNTIYFGEGSWLTVV.

This clone was picked up one time. This chain links TRBV4-2 with TRBJ1-6; D ambiguous. Germline V gene lookup returns CDR1 LGHNA and CDR2 YNFKEQ. The germline V and J ends were trimmed by 0 bases and 7 bases, with 13 bases remaining between them. The length of the CDR3 is 16 residues. In DNA, the CDR3 is TGTGCCAGCAGCCAAGATTCATCCGCCAGGAATTCACCCCTCCACTTT. Protein sequence: CASSQDSSARNSPLHF.

This chain joins TRBV6-5 and TRBJ1-5, with D unclear. Trimming shortened V by 8 bases and J by 6 bases, and 20 bases separated the two germline ends. This CDR3 comprises 15 residues. Germline-derived CDR1 and CDR2 are MNHEY and SVGAGI. In DNA, the CDR3 is TGTGCCAGCCGAGTCACCTTCTCCTCGGGTCAGCCCCAGCATTTT. It specifies CASRVTFSSGQPQHF.

J is TRBJ1-2 and V is TRBV14; 10 nucleotides align to TRBD1. This CDR3 spans 17 amino acids. The V gene end was trimmed by 4 bases and the J gene end by 5 bases; junction bases not matched to a gene: 13. The germline gives CDR1 SGHDN, CDR2 FVKESK. CDR3 protein: CASSRRQGARQDYGYTF. The CDR3 DNA sequence: TGTGCCAGCAGCCGAAGACAGGGGGCTCGCCAAGATTATGGCTACACCTTC.